Below are 28 T cell receptor beta chains sequenced from a single sample in a study of blood T cell repertoires in COVID-19. Libraries were prepared by immunoSEQ multiplex PCR; TCRdb keeps only in-frame clonotypes and omits some of them. This table holds about 210,000 clones, around 88% found once. Sequenced sample: peripheral blood. These receptors originate from a woman in her 50s with acute or convalescent COVID-19.

This clone was observed a single time. The chain uses TRBV28 and TRBJ2-7, with D perhaps matching TRBD2 (6 bases). Trimming shortened V by 5 bases and J by 7 bases, and 15 bases separated the two germline ends. This CDR3 is built from 13 residues. Germline CDR1 and CDR2: MDHEN and SYDVKM. The CDR3 reads CASSRDWAGEQYF. CDR3 nucleotide sequence: TGTGCCAGCAGTCGGGACTGGGCCGGGGAGCAGTACTTC.

The DNA for the CDR3 is TGCGCCAGCAGAGCCGGCGGGTTGGAGACCCAGTACTTC. Translated, it gives CASRAGGLETQYF. The chain is built from TRBV5-1 and TRBJ2-5; D is perhaps TRBD2 (5 bases). The V end was cut by 5 bases, the J end by 5 bases, with 13 bases between. Germline CDR1 and CDR2: SGHRS and YFSETQ. This CDR3 has 13 residues.

The V call is TRBV24-1, the J call TRBJ2-1, with 9 bases aligning to TRBD2. J gave up 8 bases and V 4 bases, and 5 bases lay outside the gene matches. From germline, CDR1 is KGHDR and CDR2 SFDVKD. The CDR3 is 14 amino acids. CDR3 loop: CATSEWTSDYEQFF. In DNA, the CDR3 is TGTGCCACCAGTGAGTGGACTAGCGATTATGAGCAGTTCTTC.

J is TRBJ2-7 and V is TRBV11-2; 10 bases align to TRBD1. The trim removed 6 bases at V and 4 bases at J, leaving 9 bases unmatched. Germline V lookup: CDR1 SGHAT, CDR2 FQNNGV. The CDR3 has 15 amino acids. As DNA, the CDR3 is TGTGCCAGCAGGCGGCCGGGGACAGGGGAATACGAGCAGTACTTC. Its translation is CASRRPGTGEYEQYF.

V usage is TRBV4-1 and J usage is TRBJ1-5; no firm D call. Germline loops: CDR1 MGHRA, CDR2 YSYEKL. CDR3 length equals 15 residues. Trimming left V 0 bases short and J 3 bases short, with 9 bases between. This CDR3 reads CASSQEAGSNQPQHF. CDR3 DNA: TGCGCCAGCAGCCAAGAAGCGGGATCCAATCAGCCCCAGCATTTT.

Only a few counts were recorded for this clone. V gene TRBV5-8 combines with J gene TRBJ1-1; tentatively, D is TRBD1 (5 bases). Germline CDR1 reads SGHTS; CDR2 reads YDEGEE. Trimming took off 0 bases at V and 11 bases at J, with 11 bases between the two ends. CDR3 length: 12 residues. CDR3 in amino acids: CASSLVRGGAFF. CDR3 sequence (DNA): TGTGCCAGCAGCTTGGTTAGGGGAGGTGCTTTCTTT.

This chain connects TRBV12-5 to TRBJ2-5, with 11 bases aligning to TRBD2. With V trimmed by 6 bases and J by 3 bases, 6 bases remained unmatched. The CDR3 totals 15 residues. Germline V gives CDR1 LGHNT, CDR2 FRNRAP. The CDR3 protein is CASGTGTSGKETQYF. In nucleotides, the CDR3 is TGTGCTAGTGGGACTGGGACTAGCGGTAAAGAGACCCAGTACTTC.

This clone was detected only once. This chain connects TRBV5-4 to TRBJ2-7; possibly TRBD1 for D (6 bases). V was cut by 0 bases and J by 2 bases, with 6 bases left in between. The CDR3 has 13 amino acids. Germline-derived CDR1 and CDR2 are SGHNT and YYREEE (reference sequence). The CDR3 bases are TGTGCCAGCAGCTTGGACAGGGCCTACGAGCAGTACTTC. This translates into CASSLDRAYEQYF.

The chain carries TRBV9 and TRBJ2-7; D remains ambiguous. The V end lost 0 bases, the J end lost 3 bases, and 10 bases lay between the germline ends. From germline, CDR1 is SGDLS and CDR2 YYNGEE. The CDR3 totals 14 residues. This CDR3 is CASSVERRGYEQYF. The CDR3 DNA sequence: TGTGCCAGCAGCGTAGAGAGGAGAGGCTACGAGCAGTACTTC.

The count of this clone is one. V usage is TRBV7-6 and J usage is TRBJ1-1, with 10 nucleotides matching TRBD1. CDR1 SGHVS and CDR2 FNYEAQ come from the germline V gene. The junction had 8 bases not matched to a gene; V was cut back by 5 bases and J by 5 bases. The CDR3 runs to 15 residues. CDR3 sequence (DNA): TGTGCCAGCAGCCCCGAAGACAGGGGGCGAACTGAAGCTTTCTTT. Encoded protein: CASSPEDRGRTEAFF.

The chain couples TRBV27 to TRBJ2-5; perhaps TRBD1 as D (6 bases). The ends were cut back, 6 bases at V and 7 bases at J, with 9 bases in the middle. CDR3 length: 11 amino acids. Germline assignment: CDR1 MNHEY and CDR2 SMNVEV (reference sequence). Here the CDR3 reads CASSRGGTQYF. The CDR3 nucleotides read TGTGCCAGCAGCAGGGGTGGGACCCAGTACTTC.

The count of this clone is one. The V and J genes are TRBV28 and TRBJ2-3; 10 bases are shared with TRBD2. From germline, CDR1 is MDHEN and CDR2 SYDVKM. V lost 3 bases to trimming and J lost 5 bases; unmatched junction nucleotides: 8. This CDR3 is built from 16 residues. CDR3 nucleotides: TGTGCCAGCAGTTTTAGCCTAGCGGGAGAAGTAGATACGCAGTATTTT. This encodes CASSFSLAGEVDTQYF.

CDR3 sequence reads: CASISGTADRELFF. CDR3 in DNA: TGTGCCAGTATCTCCGGGACAGCTGATCGGGAGCTGTTTTTT. The rearrangement joins TRBV19 to TRBJ2-2, with 7 bases matching TRBD1. Germline V gives CDR1 LNHDA, CDR2 SQIVND (reference sequence). V was clipped by 7 bases and J by 9 bases; unmatched bases: 11. The CDR3 is 14 residues long.

CDR3 coding DNA: TGTGCCAGCAGCGTCAACAGCTACGAGCAGTACTTC. As protein: CASSVNSYEQYF. This sequence joins TRBV11-2 and TRBJ2-7; D not resolved. Trimming shortened V by 5 bases and J by 3 bases, and 8 bases separated the two germline ends. This CDR3 spans 12 amino acids. Per the germline V gene, CDR1 is SGHAT and CDR2 is FQNNGV. The whole variable domain, remainder taken from reference TRBV11-2 and TRBJ2-7, is EAGVAQSPRYKIIEKRQSVAFWCNPISGHATLYWYQQILGQGPKLLIQFQNNGVVDDSQLPKDRFSAERLKGVDSTLKIQPAKLEDSAVYLCASSVNSYEQYFGPGTRLTVT.

This clone was seen more than once but under ten times. The DNA for the CDR3 is TGTGCCACCAGTGCGGGAGCCCTCTACGAGCAGTACTTC. Its translation: CATSAGALYEQYF. The chain carries TRBV24-1 and TRBJ2-7; TRBD2 might be the D (6 bases). This CDR3 spans 13 amino acids. Trimming removed 5 bases from V and 3 bases from J, with 10 bases in between. CDR1 is KGHDR and CDR2 is SFDVKD in the germline V gene.

The chain links TRBV5-1 to TRBJ1-2; a possible D gene is TRBD1 (5 bases). Germline V CDR1 and CDR2: SGHRS, YFSETQ. Trimming pared 4 bases from V and 8 bases from J, leaving 18 bases between. The CDR3 contains 14 residues. CDR3: CASSPLGAGKGYTF. The DNA for the CDR3 is TGCGCCAGCAGCCCTCTAGGGGCGGGGAAAGGCTACACCTTC.

This chain links TRBV6-1 with TRBJ1-2, with 11 bases lining up with TRBD1. This CDR3 is built from 16 residues. Germline V gene data show CDR1 as MNHNS and CDR2 as SASEGT. Trimming at V came to 3 bases and at J to 8 bases, leaving 11 bases not matched to a gene. CDR3 residues: CASSDVRTGGSRGYTF. CDR3 nucleotide sequence: TGTGCCAGCAGTGATGTAAGGACAGGGGGCTCTCGGGGCTACACCTTC.

The rearrangement links TRBV28 to TRBJ2-3; 7 positions agree with TRBD1. This CDR3 region has 16 residues. CDR1 MDHEN and CDR2 SYDVKM come from the germline V gene. J lost 4 bases, V lost 3 bases, and 10 bases had no gene match. CDR3: CASSFDRVLLADTQYF. CDR3 DNA sequence: TGTGCCAGCAGTTTTGACAGGGTTTTACTGGCAGATACGCAGTATTTT. Full variable domain (missing parts from reference TRBV28 and TRBJ2-3): DVKVTQSSRYLVKRTGEKVFLECVQDMDHENMFWYRQDPGLGLRLIYFSYDVKMKEKGDIPEGYSVSREKKERFSLILESASTNQTSMYLCASSFDRVLLADTQYFGPGTRLTVL.

V usage is TRBV6-1 and J usage is TRBJ1-1; TRBD1 might be the D (5 bases). Trimming took 0 bases from V and 11 from J, leaving 22 bases between them. This CDR3 contains 16 residues. Germline CDR1 and CDR2: MNHNS and SASEGT. CDR3 residues: CASSEAIYRSALGAFF. CDR3 DNA sequence: TGTGCCAGCAGTGAAGCGATCTACAGGTCCGCGTTGGGGGCTTTCTTT.

This chain joins TRBV6-1 and TRBJ2-5; D is undetermined. The germline V gene has CDR1 MNHNS and CDR2 SASEGT. V lost 3 bases, J lost 5 bases, and 10 bases lay in between. CDR3 length: 13 residues. The CDR3 protein is CASSEGLMETQYF. CDR3 DNA sequence: TGTGCCAGCAGTGAGGGCCTGATGGAGACCCAGTACTTC.

This clone has a handful of counts. This chain joins TRBV3-1 (or the pseudogene TRBV3-2) and TRBJ1-5; no definite D call. Germline CDR1 and CDR2: LGHDT and YNNKEL (reference sequence). Trimming removed 2 bases at V and 5 bases at J, with 10 bases between. The CDR3 runs to 14 residues. DNA for the CDR3: TGTGCCAGCAGCCAAATGGTCGGTGATCAGCCCCAGCATTTT. It yields the protein CASSQMVGDQPQHF.

The rearrangement links TRBV9 to TRBJ1-3, with 7 bases matching TRBD1. Per the germline V gene, CDR1 is SGDLS and CDR2 is YYNGEE. This CDR3 contains 17 residues. V lost 3 bases and J lost 0; bases outside the gene matches: 9. CDR3 bases: TGTGCCAGCAGCGCAGGGGGTTCCTACTCCTCTGGAAACACCATATATTTT. Its protein product is CASSAGGSYSSGNTIYF. Together with reference TRBV9 and TRBJ1-3, the CDR3 gives the full variable domain: DSGVTQTPKHLITATGQRVTLRCSPRSGDLSVYWYQQSLDQGLQFLIQYYNGEERAKGNILERFSAQQFPDLHSELNLSSLELGDSALYFCASSAGGSYSSGNTIYFGEGSWLTVV.

The chain carries TRBV7-2 and TRBJ2-5; 12 bases agree with TRBD2. Germline trimming cut 5 bases from V and 4 bases from J; bases unmatched to any gene: 5. Germline V gene data show CDR1 as SGHTA and CDR2 as FQGNSA. CDR3 size: 15 residues. CDR3 residues: CASSLQTSGRETQYF. CDR3 nucleotides: TGTGCCAGCAGCCTCCAGACTAGCGGGAGAGAGACCCAGTACTTC.

This sequence joins TRBV19 and TRBJ2-3; D is possibly TRBD1 (5 bases). The germline V and J ends were trimmed by 3 bases and 1 base, with 8 bases remaining between them. Germline V gene sequence: CDR1 LNHDA, CDR2 SQIVND (reference sequence). CDR3 size: 14 residues. CDR3 residues: CASSIVRGTDTQYF. CDR3 in DNA: TGTGCCAGTAGTATTGTCAGGGGCACAGATACGCAGTATTTT.

V is TRBV24-1 and J is TRBJ2-5; tentatively, D is TRBD1 (7 bases). Germline V lookup: CDR1 KGHDR, CDR2 SFDVKD. This CDR3 has 14 residues. V was trimmed by 9 bases and J by 5 bases, leaving 18 bases between them. CDR3: CATGGGRGRETQYF. The CDR3, as DNA: TGTGCCACCGGAGGGGGCAGGGGGAGGGAGACCCAGTACTTC.

This clone was observed a handful of times. The chain links TRBV5-1 to TRBJ1-6; D is perhaps TRBD1 (6 bases). With 4 bases removed from V and 7 bases from J, the gap between germline ends came to 18 bases. CDR3 size: 16 residues. The germline V gene encodes CDR1 SGHRS and CDR2 YFSETQ. CDR3 protein: CASSLGQPSKNSPLHF. DNA of the CDR3: TGCGCCAGCAGCCTCGGACAGCCTTCTAAGAATTCACCCCTCCACTTT.

The gene calls are TRBV3-1 (or the pseudogene TRBV3-2) and TRBJ2-5; 11 nucleotides line up with TRBD2. V gave up 4 bases and J gave up 4 bases; unmatched junction bases: 2. Germline CDR1 is LGHDT and CDR2 is YNNKEL (reference sequence). The CDR3 contains 14 residues. The CDR3 coding sequence is TGTGCCAGCAGCCTAGCGGGAGGGGGAGAGACCCAGTACTTC. It yields the protein CASSLAGGGETQYF.

The V call is TRBV5-1, the J call TRBJ1-1; 7 nucleotides agree with TRBD1. CDR3 size: 16 residues. After removal of 1 base from V and 0 bases from J, the junction contained 6 bases not matched to a gene. The germline V gene has CDR1 SGHRS and CDR2 YFSETQ. The CDR3 loop is CASSLSGGLMNTEAFF. CDR3 in DNA: TGCGCCAGCAGCTTGTCAGGGGGGCTCATGAACACTGAAGCTTTCTTT.